This TCR beta chain was captured by sequencing in a study of regulatory T cells in long-lasting Graves disease. Findings and caveats of the study: Rather than thyroid tissue, only peripheral blood underwent study. The study found TRBV28, TRBJ1-2 and TRBJ2-5 favored in persistent disease.

Time point here: persistent/refractory GD, antithyroid drugs over 5 years with positive TRAb. The TCR library was made from RNA extracted from PBMCs. Trimming took off 2 bases at V and 9 bases at J, with 17 bases between the two ends. CDR3 length equals 16 residues. Germline CDR1 and CDR2: LGHDT and YNNKEL (reference sequence). Investigators prepared the TCR beta libraries by applying iRepertoire HTBI primers and Arm-PCR of CDR3 regions. TCRdb reanalysed the multiplex PCR reads using MiXCR and keeps one entry per CDR3 protein. Of more than 300,000 distinct CDR3 sequences in the sample, 20% to 25% were seen once. On this clonotype: Its antigen is not identified.

This sequence joins TRBV3-1 and TRBJ1-6, with D possibly TRBD1 on 6 matching bases. The TCR comes from a woman aged 40 to 55 with Graves disease. Material: peripheral blood mononuclear cells (PBMCs), obtained when the disease was refractory, from a patient treated with antithyroid drugs. In DNA form, the CDR3 reads TGTGCCAGCAGCCAAAGTACAGGGCTAATCTCTTCACCCCTCCACTTT. It encodes CASSQSTGLISSPLHF. Full variable domain (rest looked up from reference TRBV3-1 and TRBJ1-6): DTAVSQTPKYLVTQMGNDKSIKCEQNLGHDTMYWYKQDSKKFLKIMFSYNNKELIINETVPNRFSPKSPDKAHLNLHINSLELGDSAVYFCASSQSTGLISSPLHFGNGTRLTVT.